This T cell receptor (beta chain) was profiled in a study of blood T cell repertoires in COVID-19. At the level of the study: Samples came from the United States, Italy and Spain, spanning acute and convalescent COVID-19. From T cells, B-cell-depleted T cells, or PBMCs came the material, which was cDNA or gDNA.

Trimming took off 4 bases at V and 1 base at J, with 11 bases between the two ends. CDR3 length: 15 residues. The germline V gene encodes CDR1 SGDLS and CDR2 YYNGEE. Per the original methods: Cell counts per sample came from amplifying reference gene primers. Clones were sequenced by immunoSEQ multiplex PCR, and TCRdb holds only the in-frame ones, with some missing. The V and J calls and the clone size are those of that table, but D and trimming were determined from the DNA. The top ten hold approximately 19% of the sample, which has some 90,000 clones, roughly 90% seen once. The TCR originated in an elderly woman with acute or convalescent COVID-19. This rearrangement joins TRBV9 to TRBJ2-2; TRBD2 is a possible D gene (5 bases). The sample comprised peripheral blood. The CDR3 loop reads CASSPGELNTGELFF. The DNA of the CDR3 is TGTGCCAGCAGCCCCGGGGAACTGAACACCGGGGAGCTGTTTTTT.